A single sample is the source of the 30 T cell receptor beta chains below, sequenced in a study. The sorted Tregs were CD4+CD25+CD127-/low cells. One entry per CDR3 protein, called by TCRdb with MiXCR from the 5' RACE reads. The sample has roughly 45,000 distinct CDR3 sequences, approximately 22% seen once. Sequenced material: Tregs sorted from blood. The receptors stem from a female donor with breast cancer.

This clonotype was observed a few times. V gene TRBV3-1 combines with J gene TRBJ2-1; 7 bases align to TRBD2. CDR1 and CDR2 from the germline V gene are LGHDT and YNNKEL (reference sequence). The V and J ends lost 0 bases and 5 bases, in that order; junction bases with no gene match: 7. CDR3 length: 16 amino acids. This CDR3 is CASSQDFAGANNEQFF. CDR3 coding DNA: TGTGCCAGCAGCCAAGATTTTGCGGGAGCTAACAATGAGCAGTTCTTC.

This clonotype was seen only a few times. Its ends do not fully match the called genes, so a read error is possible. This chain uses TRBV5-1 with TRBJ1-2; 10 bases align to TRBD1. Germline V CDR1 and CDR2: SGHRS, YFSETQ. This CDR3 is built from 17 residues. CDR3 coding DNA: TGTGCCAGCAGCCCGGCCGGGACAGGGGTCGTCTGGGAGGGCTACACCTTC. Translation gives CASSPAGTGVVWEGYTF.

The chain joins TRBV5-1 to TRBJ2-7; TRBD1 is a possible D gene (6 bases). CDR1 SGHRS and CDR2 YFSETQ come from the germline V gene. CDR3 length: 15 amino acids. V lost 4 bases and J lost 2, with 16 bases in between. The CDR3 nucleotides are TGCGCCAGCAGCATAGCCGGGACAAAAACCTACGAGCAGTACTTC. It is translated as CASSIAGTKTYEQYF.

CDR3: CSARAGGTDTQYF. CDR3 nucleotides: TGCAGTGCTAGAGCGGGGGGCACAGATACGCAGTATTTT. The chain carries TRBV20-1 and TRBJ2-3, with D possibly matching TRBD2 (6 bases). The CDR3 spans 13 residues. Germline CDR1 DFQATT, CDR2 SNEGSKA (reference sequence). V was shortened by 1 base and J by 1 base, with 6 bases between the two germline ends.

By sample share, this clonotype is medium-sized. The chain combines TRBV10-3 with TRBJ2-3, with TRBD2 as a possible D gene (7 bases). V was trimmed by 3 bases and J by 1 base, leaving 17 bases between them. Germline V gives CDR1 ENHRY, CDR2 SYGVKD. The CDR3 sequence is 17 residues long. CDR3 sequence: CAISDGIGGLGTDTQYF. The CDR3 DNA sequence: TGTGCCATCAGTGACGGAATCGGGGGGCTTGGCACAGATACGCAGTATTTT.

In the case of this clonotype: A much larger clone is a single base away; this may be a read error. The V and J genes are TRBV6-1 and TRBJ2-6; D may be TRBD2 (5 bases). This CDR3 contains 15 residues. CDR1 MNHNS and CDR2 SASEGT come from the germline V gene. The CDR3 here is CAGSESTGGANVLTF. For the CDR3, the DNA is TGTGCCGGCAGTGAAAGTACGGGGGGGGCCAACGTCCTGACTTTC.

This clonotype showed up just a few times. The J gene is TRBJ1-5, the V gene TRBV7-9; 9 bases match TRBD1. This CDR3 has 15 residues. V shed 4 bases, J shed 4 bases, and the junction held 5 bases outside the gene matches. Germline CDR1 SEHNR, CDR2 FQNEAQ (reference sequence). The CDR3 spells CASSSGQGPNQPQHF. DNA for the CDR3: TGTGCCAGCAGCTCGGGACAGGGCCCTAATCAGCCCCAGCATTTT.

At least ten counts were recorded for this clonotype. The rearrangement uses TRBV28 and TRBJ2-6, with D uncertain. Per germline, CDR1 MDHEN and CDR2 SYDVKM. The CDR3 is 15 amino acids. V was cut by 5 bases and J by 1 base, with 9 bases left in between. Here the CDR3 DNA reads TGTGCCAGCAGTCTCACAGAGTCTGGGGCCAACGTCCTGACTTTC. It translates to CASSLTESGANVLTF.

There are a few counts of this clonotype. This sequence joins TRBV7-3 and TRBJ2-2; D uncertain. V lost 5 bases to trimming and J lost 2 bases, with 15 bases between them. The CDR3 loop spans 16 amino acids. From germline, CDR1 is SGHTA and CDR2 FQGTGA. In DNA, the CDR3 is TGTGCCAGCAGCCCCTCGGGCCTGATAAACACCGGGGAGCTGTTTTTT. Its translation is CASSPSGLINTGELFF.

This clonotype appeared a few times. The gene calls are TRBV29-1 and TRBJ2-2, with TRBD1 identical over 10 bases. CDR1 SQVTM and CDR2 ANQGSEA come from the germline V gene. This CDR3 has 17 residues. V lost 6 bases and J lost 4; bases outside the gene matches: 14. In DNA, the CDR3 is TGCAGCGTAGCTCACTCGGGACAGGGGTTGGGCACCGGGGAGCTGTTTTTT. Protein product: CSVAHSGQGLGTGELFF.

CDR3 protein: CASSLWAGEPYEQYF. CDR3 coding DNA: TGTGCCAGCAGTTTATGGGCCGGGGAACCCTACGAGCAGTACTTC. V and J are TRBV28 and TRBJ2-7, with TRBD2 as a possible D gene (5 bases). Germline CDR1 MDHEN, CDR2 SYDVKM. V dropped 0 bases and J dropped 2 bases, with 11 bases sitting between them. This CDR3 is built from 15 residues.

This chain links TRBV6-5 with TRBJ1-2; D not resolved. This CDR3 spans 13 amino acids. Trimming stripped 6 bases from V and 4 bases from J, with 12 bases between. CDR1 and CDR2 from the germline V gene are MNHEY and SVGAGI. CDR3 loop: CASSGLGFYGYTF. DNA of the CDR3: TGTGCCAGCAGCGGGTTGGGGTTCTATGGCTACACCTTC.

The sample holds many counts of this clonotype. This rearrangement joins TRBV4-1 to TRBJ2-7, with D perhaps matching TRBD1 (5 bases). V lost 1 base and J 7 bases, leaving 11 bases between the germline ends. CDR1 and CDR2 (germline): MGHRA, YSYEKL. This CDR3 spans 13 amino acids. CDR3 sequence: CASSQVLPGEQYF. The DNA for the CDR3 is TGCGCCAGCAGCCAAGTTCTGCCAGGGGAGCAGTACTTC.

Only a few counts were recorded for this clonotype. Given a much more abundant clone one base away, this may be a read error. The V call is TRBV6-1, the J call TRBJ1-1; the D gene is possibly TRBD1 (5 bases). The V gene's germline CDR1 is MNHNS and CDR2 SASEGT. The CDR3 is 11 amino acids. CDR3 in DNA: TGTGTCAGCACCGACAGAACTGAAGCTTTCTTT. Translating gives CVSTDRTEAFF.

Points on this clonotype: A single base separates this from a much larger clone, so it may be a read error. Because it lacks the conserved phenylalanine or tryptophan at the end, this CDR3 is likely a read error. The genes are TRBV6-5 and TRBJ1-1; no definite D call. This CDR3 spans 13 amino acids. V was shortened by 6 bases and J by 4 bases, with 12 bases between the two germline ends. Germline CDR1 MNHEY, CDR2 SVGAGI. The CDR3 nucleotides read TGTGCCAGCAGCTCCGCATGGGGCACTGAAGCTTTCGTT. Encoded protein: CASSSAWGTEAFV.

This clonotype was seen only once. The junction departs from the called germline gene at one end, perhaps through a read error. The chain combines TRBV4-1 with TRBJ1-1; possibly TRBD1 for D (6 bases). Germline V lookup: CDR1 MGHRA, CDR2 YSYEKL. CDR3 size: 14 residues. In DNA form, the CDR3 reads TGCACCAGCAGCCCGACAGGATCGAACACTGAAGCTTTCTTT. Amino acids: CTSSPTGSNTEAFF.

This clonotype was observed at least ten times. The J gene is TRBJ1-5, the V gene TRBV29-1; D ambiguous. The CDR3 is made up of 13 amino acids. V shed 4 bases and J shed 2 bases, with 9 bases lying between them. Germline V CDR1 and CDR2: SQVTM, ANQGSEA. The CDR3 DNA reads as TGCAGCGTTGGGGCAGGCGGCAATCAGCCCCAGCATTTT. This translates into CSVGAGGNQPQHF.

This clonotype was detected only a few times. The chain uses TRBV3-1 and TRBJ2-1; D not certain. CDR1 is LGHDT and CDR2 is YNNKEL in the germline V gene (reference sequence). The V end lost 3 bases, the J end lost 0 bases, and 15 bases lay between the germline ends. The CDR3 consists of 17 residues. This CDR3 is CASSQAFGLSSYNEQFF. In DNA, the CDR3 is TGTGCCAGCAGCCAGGCCTTCGGTCTAAGCTCCTACAATGAGCAGTTCTTC.

Points on this clonotype: A much larger clone differs from this one at a single base, so this may be a read error. The chain has TRBV12-3 or TRBV12-4 and TRBJ2-6; D possibly matches TRBD1 or TRBD2 (5 bases each). The length of the CDR3 is 16 residues. The CDR3 DNA follows: TGTGCCAGCAGTTTAATCGGGGCCTCTGGGGCCAACGTCCGGACTTTC. This encodes CASSLIGASGANVRTF.

Ten or more counts support this clonotype. The rearrangement joins TRBV6-1 to TRBJ2-6, with unresolved D. CDR3 length: 17 amino acids. In germline, CDR1 is MNHNS, CDR2 SASEGT. V lost 4 bases and J 0 bases, leaving 13 bases between the germline ends. The CDR3 here is CASSGRVQLSGANVLTF. CDR3 sequence (DNA): TGTGCCAGCAGTGGCCGCGTCCAGCTCTCTGGGGCCAACGTCCTGACTTTC.

This clonotype was recorded many times. The chain couples TRBV7-2 to TRBJ2-3; D gene uncertain. CDR1 SGHTA and CDR2 FQGNSA come from the germline V gene. V lost 5 bases to trimming and J lost 6 bases, with 9 bases between them. CDR3 length: 12 amino acids. Here the CDR3 reads CASSPMGDTQYF. The CDR3 DNA is TGTGCCAGCAGCCCTATGGGGGATACGCAGTATTTT.

This clonotype is medium-sized within its sample. The chain links TRBV20-1 to TRBJ2-3; D is ambiguous. CDR3 length equals 14 residues. Trimming removed 0 bases at V and 1 base at J, with 8 bases between. CDR1 and CDR2 from the germline V gene are DFQATT and SNEGSKA (reference sequence). In DNA form, the CDR3 reads TGCAGTGCTAGAGATGGTTTAGGCACAGATACGCAGTATTTT. Its protein is CSARDGLGTDTQYF.

The chain joins TRBV6-5 to TRBJ1-1; D perhaps matches TRBD1 (5 bases). Trimming stripped 4 bases from V and 1 base from J, with 10 bases between. The CDR3 is 14 residues long. Germline lookup yields CDR1 MNHEY and CDR2 SVGAGI. CDR3 bases: TGTGCCAGCAGTTTACGACAGTGGAACACTGAAGCTTTCTTT. It encodes CASSLRQWNTEAFF.

There are many counts of this clonotype. The CDR3 loop reads CASSLQRDSGETQYF. The CDR3 DNA sequence: TGCGCCAGCAGCTTGCAGCGGGACTCGGGGGAGACCCAGTACTTC. V usage is TRBV5-1 and J usage is TRBJ2-5, with 7 bases that match TRBD2. The germline gives CDR1 SGHRS, CDR2 YFSETQ. With 1 base clipped from V and 5 bases from J, the junction kept 8 bases outside the gene matches. CDR3 length equals 15 residues.

This clonotype was observed many times. The chain joins TRBV5-4 to TRBJ1-5; D is uncertain. The CDR3 sequence is 12 residues long. CDR1 is SGHNT and CDR2 is YYREEE in the germline V gene (reference sequence). V was clipped by 0 bases and J by 5 bases, with 3 bases between them. The CDR3 DNA is TGTGCCAGCAGCTTGGAGGATCAGCCCCAGCATTTT. Translating it yields CASSLEDQPQHF.

This chain uses TRBV7-2 with TRBJ2-5, with a possible D match to TRBD2 (5 bases). Trimming took off 5 bases at V and 5 bases at J, with 15 bases between the two ends. CDR1 SGHTA and CDR2 FQGNSA come from the germline V gene. This CDR3 spans 14 amino acids. This CDR3 reads CASSQGPGFETQYF. Here the CDR3 DNA reads TGTGCCAGCAGCCAAGGTCCGGGATTTGAGACCCAGTACTTC.

In its sample, this clonotype was seen many times. This chain links TRBV27 with TRBJ2-7, with D possibly called TRBD1 or TRBD2 (5 bases each). This CDR3 spans 14 amino acids. The V gene lost 5 bases and the J gene lost 0 bases, with 11 bases spanning the gap. Germline V CDR1 and CDR2: MNHEY, SMNVEV (reference sequence). In DNA form, the CDR3 reads TGTGCCAGCAGTCTCCGGGGCCCCTCCTACGAGCAGTACTTC. It is translated as CASSLRGPSYEQYF.

The rearrangement links TRBV18 to TRBJ2-5; TRBD1 is a possible D gene (6 bases). Germline V gene sequence: CDR1 KGHSH, CDR2 LQKENI. The CDR3 extends over 14 amino acids. Between the trimmed V and J ends, which lost 6 bases and 1 base, there was a span of 12 bases. CDR3 sequence reads: CASSLGTFQETQYF. DNA of the CDR3: TGTGCCAGCTCCCTCGGGACATTCCAAGAGACCCAGTACTTC.

In the case of this clonotype: A read error may explain this, as a much larger clone is one base away. The rearrangement joins TRBV6-5 to TRBJ1-1; tentatively, D is TRBD1 (5 bases). This CDR3 region has 16 residues. Per germline, CDR1 MNHEY and CDR2 SVGAGI. CDR3 sequence reads: CASGYSKAGRGTEAFF. The CDR3 coding sequence is TGTGCCAGCGGTTACTCGAAAGCGGGAAGGGGCACTGAAGCTTTCTTT.

This clonotype has a handful of counts. The chain is built from TRBV15 and TRBJ2-3; a possible D gene is TRBD2 (6 bases). CDR1 LNHNV and CDR2 YYDKDF come from the germline V gene (reference sequence). The V end lost 0 bases, the J end lost 5 bases, and 9 bases lay between the germline ends. The CDR3 is 14 residues long. The chain's CDR3 is CATSRDSGEDTQYF. The CDR3 coding sequence is TGTGCCACCAGCAGAGATTCGGGAGAAGATACGCAGTATTTT. Variable domain in full (rest from reference TRBV15 and TRBJ2-3): DAMVIQNPRYQVTQFGKPVTLSCSQTLNHNVMYWYQQKSSQAPKLLFHYYDKDFNNEADTPDNFQSRRPNTSFCFLDIRSPGLGDTAMYLCATSRDSGEDTQYFGPGTRLTVL.